Below, 26 T cell receptor beta chains from the same sample are listed, as sequenced in a study of blood T cells in healthy people across ages. Primed by a sample-barcoded 5' primer and a J-beta primer mix, a second PCR proceeded for 7 to 11 cycles. In TCRdb, the 5' RACE reads were re-called with MiXCR into one record per CDR3 protein. The data hold around 800,000 distinct CDR3 sequences, with about 26% observed a single time. These data were also filed under a second study, of T cells of mothers and their children.

The sequencing input was blood. Receptor source: a boy aged 5 to 17 in good health.

This clonotype was counted only a few times. The J gene is TRBJ1-1, the V gene TRBV12-3 or TRBV12-4; D is unresolved. The CDR3 is made up of 12 amino acids. Trimming pared 2 bases from V and 8 bases from J, leaving 9 bases between. CDR3 protein: CASSLSREEAFF. Here the CDR3 DNA reads TGTGCCAGCAGTTTAAGCCGGGAAGAAGCTTTCTTT.

This clonotype was seen a few times. The chain links TRBV20-1 to TRBJ2-5, with D perhaps being TRBD1 or TRBD2 (5 bases each). Germline-derived CDR1 and CDR2 are DFQATT and SNEGSKA (reference sequence). V shed 6 bases and J shed 5 bases, with 19 bases lying between them. This CDR3 is 14 amino acids long. The CDR3 region has the DNA TGCAGTGCAAGGGACCCGAAATCTTGGGAGACCCAGTACTTC. It is translated as CSARDPKSWETQYF.

This clonotype has a handful of counts. The V call is TRBV5-1, the J call TRBJ1-2; the D gene is possibly TRBD1 (5 bases). Between the trimmed V and J ends, which lost 4 bases and 8 bases, there was a span of 15 bases. Germline CDR1 is SGHRS and CDR2 is YFSETQ. The CDR3 contains 13 residues. The CDR3 DNA reads TGCGCCAGCAGCGACCCTAAAAGGGACGGCTACACCTTC. This gives the protein CASSDPKRDGYTF.

This clonotype was seen a handful of times. The chain uses TRBV10-2 and TRBJ1-3; D call uncertain. V lost 6 bases and J 0 bases, leaving 6 bases between the germline ends. Germline V gene lookup returns CDR1 WSHSY and CDR2 SAAADI. The CDR3 loop spans 13 amino acids. CDR3 in DNA: TGCGCCAGCAGGACGGACTCTGGAAACACCATATATTTT. Its translation: CASRTDSGNTIYF.

The table lists this clonotype with a few counts. The chain uses TRBV3-1 and TRBJ1-2, with D tentatively TRBD1 (5 bases). Per the germline V gene, CDR1 is LGHDT and CDR2 is YNNKEL (reference sequence). The CDR3 length is 13 residues. V was trimmed by 0 bases and J by 6 bases, leaving 8 bases between them. The CDR3 nucleotides are TGTGCCAGCAGCCAAGAAACAGGCAATGGCTACACCTTC. Its translation is CASSQETGNGYTF.

The sample holds a few counts of this clonotype. The chain is built from TRBV5-1 and TRBJ2-2; a possible D gene is TRBD1 (5 bases). Looked up from germline, CDR1 is SGHRS and CDR2 is YFSETQ. Deletions cut 0 bases from V and 3 bases from J, with 9 bases between. The CDR3 consists of 15 residues. CDR3 DNA sequence: TGCGCCAGCAGCTTGGACAGGCCCTACACCGGGGAGCTGTTTTTT. Translated, it gives CASSLDRPYTGELFF. Full variable domain (rest looked up from reference TRBV5-1 and TRBJ2-2): KAGVTQTPRYLIKTRGQQVTLSCSPISGHRSVSWYQQTPGQGLQFLFEYFSETQRNKGNFPGRFSGRQFSNSRSEMNVSTLELGDSALYLCASSLDRPYTGELFFGEGSRLTVL.

This clonotype was observed a handful of times. The rearrangement joins TRBV29-1 to TRBJ2-5; TRBD1 matches at 9 bases. V was pared by 3 bases and J by 2 bases, with 16 bases of the junction left unmatched. CDR1 is SQVTM, CDR2 ANQGSEA, per germline. This CDR3 has 18 amino acids. CDR3 DNA sequence: TGCAGCGTTGATGTCTGGGGGAAACAGGGGGCGCGGCAAGAGACCCAGTACTTC. As protein: CSVDVWGKQGARQETQYF. The full variable domain, completed using reference TRBV29-1 and TRBJ2-5, is SAVISQKPSRDICQRGTSLTIQCQVDSQVTMMFWYRQQPGQSLTLIATANQGSEATYESGFVIDKFPISRPNLTFSTLTVSNMSPEDSSIYLCSVDVWGKQGARQETQYFGPGTRLLVL.

As DNA, the CDR3 is TGCAGTGCTAGAGAAATAGATCAGCCCCAGCATTTT. Protein: CSAREIDQPQHF. The chain links TRBV20-1 to TRBJ1-5; no clear D. In germline, CDR1 is DFQATT, CDR2 SNEGSKA (reference sequence). The length of the CDR3 is 12 residues. V shed 0 bases and J shed 5 bases, with 5 bases lying between them.

The sample holds a few counts of this clonotype. The V and J genes are TRBV5-1 and TRBJ2-5, with unresolved D. V lost 4 bases to trimming and J lost 5 bases, with 15 bases between them. This CDR3 has 14 residues. The germline V gene encodes CDR1 SGHRS and CDR2 YFSETQ. The CDR3 sequence: CASSPDSPWETQYF. The DNA of the CDR3 is TGCGCCAGCAGCCCCGACTCCCCCTGGGAGACCCAGTACTTC.

This clonotype was observed a few times. This sequence joins TRBV7-9 and TRBJ1-1; TRBD1 aligns across 10 bases. V shed 4 bases and J 2 bases; nucleotides not matched to a gene: 1. Per the germline V gene, CDR1 is SEHNR and CDR2 is FQNEAQ (reference sequence). The CDR3 covers 14 residues. CDR3 sequence (DNA): TGTGCCAGCAGCTGGGACAGGGGTAACACTGAAGCTTTCTTT. This gives the protein CASSWDRGNTEAFF.

J is TRBJ2-1 and V is TRBV3-1, with 13 bases fitting TRBD2. Germline V gene data show CDR1 as LGHDT and CDR2 as YNNKEL (reference sequence). This CDR3 region has 18 residues. J lost 0 bases, V lost 8 bases, and 10 bases had no gene match. The CDR3 region is CASGVRTSGGGSYNEQFF. The CDR3 coding sequence is TGTGCCAGCGGCGTCAGGACTAGCGGGGGTGGCTCCTACAATGAGCAGTTCTTC.

This chain uses TRBV3-1 with TRBJ2-5; 9 nucleotides agree with TRBD2. The CDR3 loop spans 17 amino acids. The junction had 7 bases not matched to a gene; V was cut back by 1 base and J by 1 base. The germline gives CDR1 LGHDT, CDR2 YNNKEL (reference sequence). The CDR3 protein is CASSQVLAGTIQETQYF. CDR3 in DNA: TGTGCCAGCAGCCAAGTCCTAGCGGGGACGATCCAAGAGACCCAGTACTTC.

This clonotype was seen repeatedly, ten times or more. The chain is built from TRBV27 and TRBJ2-7, with D perhaps TRBD1 or TRBD2 (5 bases each). The CDR3 has 14 amino acids. Trimming pared 8 bases from V and 3 bases from J, leaving 17 bases between. Germline CDR1 and CDR2: MNHEY and SMNVEV (reference sequence). CDR3 nucleotides: TGTGCCAGCGGGACCAGCCCGGTGGGCTACGAGCAGTACTTC. Protein product: CASGTSPVGYEQYF.

The V gene is TRBV6-1, the J gene TRBJ2-7; TRBD2 aligns across 10 bases. Germline V gene lookup returns CDR1 MNHNS and CDR2 SASEGT. Unmatched junction bases numbered 8, after V lost 4 bases and J lost 2 bases. The CDR3 is made up of 16 amino acids. Here the CDR3 reads CASSGPSGGLTYEQYF. CDR3 coding DNA: TGTGCCAGCAGTGGGCCTAGCGGGGGCCTTACCTACGAGCAGTACTTC.

Remarks on this clonotype: This is likely a read error, given that the CDR3 carries no conserved phenylalanine or tryptophan at its end. The chain carries TRBV5-1 and TRBJ2-5, with D tentatively TRBD1 (6 bases). With the DNA end fitting TRBJ2-7 better, the J assignment may be wrong. This CDR3 contains 14 residues. The germline gives CDR1 SGHRS, CDR2 YFSETQ. The CDR3 sequence: CASSLDTGTYEQYL. DNA of the CDR3: TGCGCCAGCAGCTTGGATACAGGGACCTACGAGCAGTACCTC.

This clonotype has a handful of counts. CDR3 region: CASSPPQGAAYEQYF. The CDR3, as DNA: TGTGCCAGCAGCCCCCCCCAGGGGGCGGCCTACGAGCAGTACTTC. The rearrangement links TRBV7-9 to TRBJ2-7; the match to TRBD1 covers 8 bases. The length of the CDR3 is 15 residues. V shed 5 bases, J shed 2 bases, and the junction held 8 bases outside the gene matches. CDR1 is SEHNR and CDR2 is FQNEAQ in the germline V gene (reference sequence).

This clonotype turned up a few times. The chain combines TRBV7-9 with TRBJ2-5, with unresolved D. The CDR3 contains 12 residues. CDR1 SEHNR and CDR2 FQNEAQ come from the germline V gene (reference sequence). The ends were cut back, 7 bases at V and 5 bases at J, with 11 bases in the middle. The CDR3 region is CASIPIRETQYF. CDR3 bases: TGTGCCAGCATCCCTATAAGGGAGACCCAGTACTTC.

This clonotype has a handful of counts. This chain joins TRBV12-5 and TRBJ2-7; 8 nucleotides match TRBD1. From germline, CDR1 is LGHNT and CDR2 FRNRAP. V lost 7 bases and J lost 5; bases outside the gene matches: 10. The CDR3 consists of 14 residues. Written as DNA, the CDR3 is TGTGCTAGTGCCCTTGCAGGGGGCGGGCACGAGCAGTACTTC. It translates to CASALAGGGHEQYF.

A few counts support this clonotype. V gene TRBV6-5 combines with J gene TRBJ1-4; D is uncertain. Trimming removed 6 bases from V and 7 bases from J, with 21 bases in between. Looked up from germline, CDR1 is MNHEY and CDR2 is SVGAGI. CDR3 length equals 16 residues. CDR3 residues: CASSRTPDGNREKLFF. Written as DNA, the CDR3 is TGTGCCAGCAGCCGAACACCCGACGGGAATCGTGAAAAACTGTTTTTT.

This clonotype was seen more than once but under ten times. The chain carries TRBV6-5 and TRBJ2-5; D is perhaps TRBD2 (5 bases). Germline CDR1 is MNHEY and CDR2 is SVGAGI. The CDR3 spans 13 residues. Trimming took off 10 bases at V and 1 base at J, with 13 bases between the two ends. The CDR3 protein is CANHGLSQETQYF. The CDR3 coding sequence is TGTGCCAACCACGGACTTAGCCAAGAGACCCAGTACTTC.

The chain links TRBV29-1 to TRBJ2-7; D is possibly TRBD2 (5 bases). The CDR3 contains 15 residues. Trimming removed 4 bases at V and 6 bases at J, with 22 bases between. Per the germline V gene, CDR1 is SQVTM and CDR2 is ANQGSEA. The CDR3, as DNA: TGCAGCGTTGTATCTTCGGGGATGGGGTCTGGCGAGCAGTACTTC. Encoded protein: CSVVSSGMGSGEQYF.

The chain employs TRBV20-1 and TRBJ1-2, with D hard to call. CDR1 DFQATT and CDR2 SNEGSKA come from the germline V gene (reference sequence). V was pared by 3 bases and J by 6 bases, with 11 bases between. This CDR3 is built from 12 residues. CDR3 region: CSASERTHGYTF. The CDR3 DNA sequence: TGCAGTGCTAGCGAGAGGACGCATGGCTACACCTTC.

The rearrangement uses TRBV2 and TRBJ1-2; 12 bases are shared with TRBD1. CDR3 length: 12 amino acids. Losses at the gene ends were 8 bases for V and 8 bases for J; bases not matched to a gene: 3. Germline-derived CDR1 and CDR2 are SNHLY and FYNNEI. The CDR3 loop reads CASGTGGGGYTF. In DNA form, the CDR3 reads TGTGCCAGCGGGACAGGGGGCGGAGGCTACACCTTC.

The gene calls are TRBV2 and TRBJ2-5; 7 nucleotides line up with TRBD2. With V trimmed by 2 bases and J by 2 bases, 5 bases remained unmatched. The CDR3 consists of 15 residues. Germline V CDR1 and CDR2: SNHLY, FYNNEI. DNA for the CDR3: TGTGCCAGCAGTGAAATGGCGGGGGTGCAAGAGACCCAGTACTTC. Its protein is CASSEMAGVQETQYF.

The chain employs TRBV12-3 or TRBV12-4 and TRBJ2-4; TRBD2 matches at 14 bases. The ends lost 5 bases at V and 8 bases at J; junction bases unmatched: 2. The CDR3 extends over 14 amino acids. The CDR3, as DNA: TGTGCCAGCAGTATGGGACTAGCGGGGGACATTCAGTACTTC. Translating gives CASSMGLAGDIQYF.

V gene TRBV20-1 combines with J gene TRBJ2-1; D possibly corresponds to TRBD2 (5 bases). The CDR3 has 15 residues. The germline gives CDR1 DFQATT, CDR2 SNEGSKA (reference sequence). Trimming stripped 4 bases from V and 6 bases from J, with 19 bases between. The CDR3: CSATPRRIIRNEQFF. The CDR3 DNA sequence: TGCAGTGCTACCCCGAGGAGGATTATACGCAATGAGCAGTTCTTC.